This T cell receptor (beta chain) was obtained from a study of blood T cell repertoires in COVID-19 (dated by TCRdb to about 2020). In the study overall: Samples from collaborators originated in the United States, Italy and Spain and spanned both the acute and convalescent phases of COVID-19. The material from the prospective study consisted of cDNA or gDNA derived from T cells, B-cell-depleted T cells, or PBMCs. Subjects who had been exposed to COVID-19, were actively infected with it, or had recovered from it provided the deeply sampled blood TCRbeta repertoires that made up the dataset. The repertoires were released in a freely available public database meant as a resource for research on the immune response to SARS-CoV-2. Samples were obtained from the ongoing ImmuneRACE study (first 160 participants) and from about 1,300 subjects provided by 6 global collaborators. Sample metadata almost always included a de-identified subject ID, COVID-19 status, age in years and sex. HLA class I and class II types, where available, came from metadata supplied by the sample provider rather than from assay-based typing.

V has 4 bases trimmed and J has 1 base trimmed; junction bases matching no gene number 11. Sequences SGHRS (CDR1) and YFSETQ (CDR2) are obtained from the germline V gene. Measured from the cysteine to the phenylalanine, the CDR3 is 19 residues long. CDR3 DNA is the only sequence kept; it has 57 bases, read in frame from the first base. Participants in the prospective study were enrolled through a virtual design, were aged about 18 to 90 years, and lived in some 24 United States geographic areas. Cohort assignment in the prospective study relied on participant-reported clinical history from a screening survey and a study questionnaire. Mobile phlebotomists in the prospective study collected whole blood, serum and a nasopharyngeal or oropharyngeal swab from every participant. Participants in the prospective study had the option to provide additional blood draws and questionnaires over a 2-month period. Before DNA extraction, prospective study blood samples were shipped either frozen or at room temperature.

As concerns this clone: The specificity of this receptor is unknown. No base qualities exist here, and no much larger clone lies one base off it.

On the study overall, not on this receptor specifically: How much clinical and demographic metadata was included differed by source and by participant, and the metadata was provided uncurated.

TCRbeta CDR3 regions were amplified from genomic DNA using the immunoSEQ Assay, a bias-controlled multiplex PCR. In the original analysis: Nucleated cell counts per sample were estimated from amplification of reference gene primers within the assay. To quantify the absolute abundance of each unique TCRbeta CDR3 rearrangement, sequence reads were collapsed and filtered. Productive Simpson clonality was computed per sample as the square root of Simpson's diversity index over productive rearrangements. Drawn from immuneACCESS, this table holds only the in-frame rearrangements with V and J called that TCRdb kept. Clones are partly lost; checked studies trace under half to an unresolved V gene and leave the rest unexplained. That table is the source of V, J and clone size, and D and trimming were worked out from the DNA. In this sample the table shows 380,000 or so clones, nearly 90% of which occur a single time. Clones ranked in the top ten supply roughly 2% of the sample.

This receptor was obtained from a middle-aged woman with acute COVID-19. This receptor chain uses TRBV5-1 and TRBJ2-2, and 12 junction bases match TRBD2. Material for sequencing was PBMCs or T cells enriched from blood (not recorded which). The CDR3 protein is CASSPRASGGDLNTGELFF. The nucleotides read TGCGCCAGCAGCCCGAGGGCTAGCGGGGGGGATTTGAACACCGGGGAGCTGTTTTTT.